This T cell receptor beta chain was captured by sequencing in a study of CD8+CD57+ T cells in acquired aplastic anemia. Study summary: On average, sorted CD4+ and CD8+ cells gave around 3 ug of DNA.

The CDR3 runs 16 residues. CDR1 and CDR2 (germline): MRHNA, SNTAGT. V shed 6 bases and J shed 0 bases, with 17 bases lying between them. The sequenced patients had an expansion of CD8+CD57+ cells seen by flow cytometry. Every patient was diagnosed with severe acquired aplastic anemia. Genomic DNA templated the TCR beta VDJ and CDR3 profiling. Using its own MiXCR run on the reads, TCRdb lists one record per CDR3 protein. Among under 500,000 distinct CDR3 sequences, around 32% were seen once, and the ten largest hold 0.8% to 0.85%. This clonotype was seen more than once but under ten times. The source material was sorted CD4+, CD8+, or CD8+CD57+ T cells (not recorded which) from PBMCs. This receptor was taken from a human donor with aplastic anemia. This chain uses TRBV6-4 with TRBJ1-2, with D unresolved. The CDR3 here is CASSDPSGGPNYGYTF. CDR3 sequence (DNA): TGTGCCAGCAGCGACCCCTCGGGAGGTCCTAACTATGGCTACACCTTC.